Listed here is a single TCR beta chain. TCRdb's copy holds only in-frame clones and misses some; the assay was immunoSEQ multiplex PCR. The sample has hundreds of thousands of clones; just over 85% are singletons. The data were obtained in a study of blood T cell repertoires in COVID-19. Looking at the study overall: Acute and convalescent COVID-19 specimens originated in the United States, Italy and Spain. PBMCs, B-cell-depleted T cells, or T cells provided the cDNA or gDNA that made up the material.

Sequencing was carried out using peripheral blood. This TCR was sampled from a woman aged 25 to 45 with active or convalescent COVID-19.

CDR3 protein: CASSMDRGTYGYTF. Written as DNA, the CDR3 is TGTGCCAGCTCCATGGACAGGGGAACCTATGGCTACACCTTC. V and J are TRBV18 and TRBJ1-2, with 9 bases aligning to TRBD1. Unmatched junction bases numbered 6, after V lost 6 bases and J lost 4 bases. Germline lookup yields CDR1 KGHSH and CDR2 LQKENI. The CDR3 spans 14 residues.